One and the same sample provided the 11 T cell receptor beta chains below, sequenced in a study of Graves' ophthalmopathy and Graves' hyperthyroidism. The authors amplified TCR beta CDR3 regions, and they did so from RNA transcripts for repertoire sequencing. Following a first-round RT-PCR that used HTBI primers, a second-round multiplex PCR was carried out. MiXCR, applied by TCRdb to the multiplex PCR reads, yields one record per CDR3 protein. Among 150,000 to 200,000 distinct CDR3 sequences listed, around two fifths were seen once. Sequencing input: peripheral blood. Source of these receptors: a man between 25 and 39 years old with Graves' ophthalmopathy.

The chain employs TRBV28 and TRBJ2-7; D call uncertain. The V gene lost 0 bases and the J gene lost 1 base, with 10 bases spanning the gap. The CDR3 runs 15 residues. CDR1 MDHEN and CDR2 SYDVKM come from the germline V gene. The CDR3 spells CASSLWASLSYEQYF. CDR3 in DNA: TGTGCCAGCAGTTTATGGGCTAGTTTATCCTACGAGCAGTACTTC.

This clonotype was seen at least ten times. The V call is TRBV5-1, the J call TRBJ2-7, with D maybe TRBD2 (5 bases). Germline V gene sequence: CDR1 SGHRS, CDR2 YFSETQ. Deletions cut 1 base from V and 3 bases from J, with 11 bases between. The length of the CDR3 is 14 residues. CDR3 residues: CASSLFGVIYEQYF. CDR3 nucleotides: TGCGCCAGCAGCTTGTTCGGGGTCATCTACGAGCAGTACTTC.

This clonotype was counted at least ten times. The chain has TRBV7-2 and TRBJ2-7, with 13 bases aligning to TRBD2. Germline V gene sequence: CDR1 SGHTA, CDR2 FQGNSA. The CDR3 consists of 15 residues. The junction had 6 bases not matched to a gene; V was cut back by 5 bases and J by 5 bases. CDR3 amino acids: CASSQRLAGGNEQYF. DNA for the CDR3: TGTGCCAGCAGCCAGCGACTAGCGGGGGGAAACGAGCAGTACTTC.

The chain couples TRBV6-2 or TRBV6-3 to TRBJ2-6, with D possibly called TRBD1 or TRBD2 (5 bases each). V was pared by 0 bases and J by 0 bases, with 15 bases between. In germline, CDR1 is MNHEY, CDR2 SVGEGT. The CDR3 extends over 19 amino acids. CDR3 bases: TGTGCCAGCAGTTACTCCATCCGGGACGGCAACTCTGGGGCCAACGTCCTGACTTTC. It yields the protein CASSYSIRDGNSGANVLTF.

There are many counts of this clonotype. V gene TRBV6-2 or TRBV6-3 combines with J gene TRBJ2-4; weak D call: TRBD1 (6 bases). Trimming removed 6 bases at V and 1 base at J, with 19 bases between. The CDR3 totals 17 residues. Germline assignment: CDR1 MNHEY and CDR2 SVGEGT. CDR3 bases: TGTGCCAGCAGACCTACAGGGACCTATACTGCCAAAAACATTCAGTACTTC. It translates to CASRPTGTYTAKNIQYF.

In this sample, this clonotype turned up many times. V is TRBV15 and J is TRBJ2-5; D uncertain. CDR1 LNHNV and CDR2 YYDKDF come from the germline V gene (reference sequence). This CDR3 has 13 residues. Trimming took off 0 bases at V and 2 bases at J, with 4 bases between the two ends. The CDR3 sequence: CATSRERQETQYF. CDR3 coding DNA: TGTGCCACCAGCAGAGAGCGGCAAGAGACCCAGTACTTC.

This clonotype was recorded many times. V and J are TRBV28 and TRBJ2-2; 12 bases match TRBD2. This CDR3 has 16 amino acids. Germline V lookup: CDR1 MDHEN, CDR2 SYDVKM. The V segment lost 6 bases and the J segment 4 bases; nucleotides outside the gene matches: 6. The CDR3 region has the DNA TGTGCCAGCAGCCCTAGCGGGAGGGGAGGCACCGGGGAGCTGTTTTTT. It yields the protein CASSPSGRGGTGELFF.

There are many counts of this clonotype. This chain uses TRBV12-3 or TRBV12-4 with TRBJ1-1; TRBD1 aligns across 9 bases. This CDR3 region has 14 residues. Trimming cost V 6 bases and J 3 bases; bases outside gene matches: 5. CDR3: CASSPGQGHTEAFF. The CDR3 region has the DNA TGTGCCAGCAGCCCCGGACAGGGGCACACTGAAGCTTTCTTT.

J is TRBJ2-4 and V is TRBV12-3 or TRBV12-4, with D possibly matching TRBD1 (6 bases). CDR3 size: 13 residues. V lost 9 bases and J lost 0, with 9 bases in between. CDR3 in DNA: TGTGCCAGTCAGACAGGAGCCAAAAACATTCAGTACTTC. Translating it yields CASQTGAKNIQYF.

This clonotype has just one count. J is TRBJ2-2 and V is TRBV12-3 or TRBV12-4; TRBD1 matches at 12 bases. The CDR3 has 18 amino acids. The trim removed 5 bases at V and 0 bases at J, leaving 7 bases unmatched. CDR3 residues: CASSASGTGGANTGELFF. In nucleotides, the CDR3 is TGTGCCAGCAGTGCGTCCGGGACAGGGGGCGCGAACACCGGGGAGCTGTTTTTT.

This clonotype was counted only a few times. J is TRBJ2-5 and V is TRBV6-4, with 7 bases matching TRBD2. Trimming at V came to 6 bases and at J to 5 bases, leaving 21 bases not matched to a gene. CDR1 and CDR2 from the germline V gene are MRHNA and SNTAGT. The CDR3 sequence is 18 residues long. In nucleotides, the CDR3 is TGTGCCAGCAGCCCCCATCAGCGGGGCCCGGGGGTATGGGAGACCCAGTACTTC. Translation: CASSPHQRGPGVWETQYF.